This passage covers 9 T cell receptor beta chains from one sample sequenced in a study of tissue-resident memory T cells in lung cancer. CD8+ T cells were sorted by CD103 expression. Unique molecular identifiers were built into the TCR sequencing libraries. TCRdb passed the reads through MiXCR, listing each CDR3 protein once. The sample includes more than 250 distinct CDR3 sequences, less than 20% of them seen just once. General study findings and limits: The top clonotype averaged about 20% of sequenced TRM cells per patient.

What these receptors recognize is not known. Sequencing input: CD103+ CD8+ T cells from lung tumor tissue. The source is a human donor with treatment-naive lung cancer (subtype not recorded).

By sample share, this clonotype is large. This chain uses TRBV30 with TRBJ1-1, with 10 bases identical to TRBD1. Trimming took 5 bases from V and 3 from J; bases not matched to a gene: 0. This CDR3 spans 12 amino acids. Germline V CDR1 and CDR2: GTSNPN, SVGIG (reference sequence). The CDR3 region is CAWGTGDTEAFF. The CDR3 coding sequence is TGTGCCTGGGGGACAGGGGACACTGAAGCTTTCTTT.

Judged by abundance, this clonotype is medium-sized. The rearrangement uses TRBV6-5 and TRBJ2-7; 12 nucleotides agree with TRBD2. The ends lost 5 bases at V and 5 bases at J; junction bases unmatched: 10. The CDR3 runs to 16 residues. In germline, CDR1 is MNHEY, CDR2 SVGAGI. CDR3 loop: CASSPATSGGRDEQYF. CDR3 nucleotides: TGTGCCAGCAGTCCAGCGACTAGCGGGGGCCGGGACGAGCAGTACTTC.

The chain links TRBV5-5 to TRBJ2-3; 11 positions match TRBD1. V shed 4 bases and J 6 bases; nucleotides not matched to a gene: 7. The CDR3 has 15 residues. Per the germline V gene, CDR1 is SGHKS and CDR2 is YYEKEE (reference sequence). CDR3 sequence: CASSPGTGGGDTQYF. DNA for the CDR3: TGTGCCAGCAGCCCCGGGACAGGGGGTGGGGATACGCAGTATTTT.

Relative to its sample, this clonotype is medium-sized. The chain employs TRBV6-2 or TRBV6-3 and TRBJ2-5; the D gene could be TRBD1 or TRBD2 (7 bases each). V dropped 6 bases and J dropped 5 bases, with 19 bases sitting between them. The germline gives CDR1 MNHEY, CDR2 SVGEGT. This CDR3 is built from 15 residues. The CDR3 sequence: CASSRGWGGEETQYF. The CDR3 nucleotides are TGTGCCAGCAGCAGGGGGTGGGGGGGCGAGGAGACCCAGTACTTC.

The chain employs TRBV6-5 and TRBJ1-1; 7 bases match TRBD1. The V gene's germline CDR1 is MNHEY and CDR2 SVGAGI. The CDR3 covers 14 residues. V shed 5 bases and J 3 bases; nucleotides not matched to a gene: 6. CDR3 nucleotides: TGTGCCAGCAGTGCATCAGGGGGTGACACTGAAGCTTTCTTT. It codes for CASSASGGDTEAFF.

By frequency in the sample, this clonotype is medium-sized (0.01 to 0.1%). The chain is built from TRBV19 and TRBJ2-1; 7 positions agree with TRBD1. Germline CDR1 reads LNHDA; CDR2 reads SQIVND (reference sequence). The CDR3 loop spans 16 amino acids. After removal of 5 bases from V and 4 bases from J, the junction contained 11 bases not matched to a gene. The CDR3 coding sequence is TGTGCCAGTAGTCCAACCCACGGGACAGTTTACAATGAGCAGTTCTTC. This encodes CASSPTHGTVYNEQFF.

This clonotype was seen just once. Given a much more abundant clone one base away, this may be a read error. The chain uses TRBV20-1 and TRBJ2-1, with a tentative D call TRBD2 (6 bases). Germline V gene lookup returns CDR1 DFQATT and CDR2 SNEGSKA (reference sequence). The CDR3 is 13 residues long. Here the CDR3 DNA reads TGCAGTGCTAGAACCGGGGAGGCCAATGAGCAGATCTTC. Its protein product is CSARTGEANEQIF.

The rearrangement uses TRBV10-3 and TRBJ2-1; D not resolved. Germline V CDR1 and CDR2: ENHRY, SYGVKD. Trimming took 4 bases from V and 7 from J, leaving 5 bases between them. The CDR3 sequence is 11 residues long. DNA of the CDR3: TGTGCCATCAGTGTCGGGAATGAGCAGTTCTTC. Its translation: CAISVGNEQFF.

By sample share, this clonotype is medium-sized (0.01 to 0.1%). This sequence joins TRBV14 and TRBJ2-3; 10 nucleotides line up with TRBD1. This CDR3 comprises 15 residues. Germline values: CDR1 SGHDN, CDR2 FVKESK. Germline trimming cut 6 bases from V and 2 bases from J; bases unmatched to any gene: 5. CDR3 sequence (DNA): TGTGCCAGCAGTCGGGACAGGGGTATCACAGATACGCAGTATTTT. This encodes CASSRDRGITDTQYF.